This T cell receptor (beta chain) was captured in a study of blood T cell repertoires in COVID-19. Study as a whole: Samples of COVID-19 (acute and convalescent) were obtained from the United States, Italy and Spain.

Residents of about two dozen US areas, aged roughly 18 to 89 years, made up the participants. The table came from immunoSEQ multiplex PCR; TCRdb's copy has only in-frame clones and leaves some out. The data contain a few hundred thousand clones, around 87% of them seen just once; the ten biggest clones take up roughly 0.99%. CDR1 SGHTA and CDR2 FQGNSA come from the germline V gene. This CDR3 has 12 amino acids. The V gene lost 2 bases and the J gene lost 12 bases, with 10 bases spanning the gap. In its sample, this clone was seen a few times. This chain connects TRBV7-2 to TRBJ1-4; D is possibly TRBD1 (5 bases). This TCR came from a man between 18 and 29 years old who had recovered from COVID-19. Sequencing used PBMCs or T cells enriched from blood (not recorded which). The CDR3 DNA follows: TGTGCCAGCAGCTTACAGGGTCGTGAACTGTTTTTT. As protein: CASSLQGRELFF.